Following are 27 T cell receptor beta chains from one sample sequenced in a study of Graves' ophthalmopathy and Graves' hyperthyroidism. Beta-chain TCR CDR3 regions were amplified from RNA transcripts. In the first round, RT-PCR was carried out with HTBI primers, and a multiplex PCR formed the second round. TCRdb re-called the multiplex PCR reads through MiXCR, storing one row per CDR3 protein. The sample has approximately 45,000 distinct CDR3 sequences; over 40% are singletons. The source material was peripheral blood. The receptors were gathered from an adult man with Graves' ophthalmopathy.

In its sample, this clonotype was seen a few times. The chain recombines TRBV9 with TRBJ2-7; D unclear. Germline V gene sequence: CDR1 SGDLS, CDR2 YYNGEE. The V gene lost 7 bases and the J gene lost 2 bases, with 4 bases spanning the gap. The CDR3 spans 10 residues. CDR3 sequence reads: CASGPYEQYF. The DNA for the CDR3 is TGTGCCAGCGGCCCCTACGAGCAGTACTTC.

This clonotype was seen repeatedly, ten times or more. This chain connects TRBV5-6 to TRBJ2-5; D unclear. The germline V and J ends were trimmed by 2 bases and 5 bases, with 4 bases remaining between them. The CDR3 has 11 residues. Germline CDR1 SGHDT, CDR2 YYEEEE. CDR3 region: CASSFRETQYF. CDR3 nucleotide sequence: TGTGCCAGCAGCTTCCGGGAGACCCAGTACTTC. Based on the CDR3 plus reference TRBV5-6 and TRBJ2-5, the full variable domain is DAGVTQSPTHLIKTRGQQVTLRCSPKSGHDTVSWYQQALGQGPQFIFQYYEEEERQRGNFPDRFSGHQFPNYSSELNVNALLLGDSALYLCASSFRETQYFGPGTRLLVL.

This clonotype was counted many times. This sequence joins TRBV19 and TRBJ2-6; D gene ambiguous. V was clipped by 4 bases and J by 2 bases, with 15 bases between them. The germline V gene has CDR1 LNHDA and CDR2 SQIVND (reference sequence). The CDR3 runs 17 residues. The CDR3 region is CASSTRATFTGANVLTF. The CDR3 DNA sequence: TGTGCCAGTAGTACCCGGGCCACATTTACTGGGGCCAACGTCCTGACTTTC. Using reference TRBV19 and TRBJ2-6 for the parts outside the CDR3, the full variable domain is DGGITQSPKYLFRKEGQNVTLSCEQNLNHDAMYWYRQDPGQGLRLIYYSQIVNDFQKGDIAEGYSVSREKKESFPLTVTSAQKNPTAFYLCASSTRATFTGANVLTFGAGSRLTVL.

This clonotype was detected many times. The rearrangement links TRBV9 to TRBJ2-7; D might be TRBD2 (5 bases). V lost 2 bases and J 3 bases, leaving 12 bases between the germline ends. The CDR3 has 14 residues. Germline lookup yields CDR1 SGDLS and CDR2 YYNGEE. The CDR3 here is CASSVAGLSYEQYF. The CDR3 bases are TGTGCCAGCAGCGTGGCGGGCCTAAGCTACGAGCAGTACTTC.

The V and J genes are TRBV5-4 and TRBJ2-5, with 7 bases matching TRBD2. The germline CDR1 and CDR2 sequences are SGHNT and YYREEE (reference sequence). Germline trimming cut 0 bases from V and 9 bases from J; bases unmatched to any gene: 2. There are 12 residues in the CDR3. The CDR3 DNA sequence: TGTGCCAGCAGCTTGGTACGGGGGGCCCAGTACTTC. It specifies CASSLVRGAQYF.

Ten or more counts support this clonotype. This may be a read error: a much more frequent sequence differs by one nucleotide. This chain's CDR3 is CASSVARQGYGQYF. The DNA of the CDR3 is TGTGCCAGCAGCGTAGCTCGTCAGGGCTACGGGCAGTACTTC. The chain joins TRBV9 to TRBJ2-7, with D possibly TRBD1 on 5 matching bases. CDR1 and CDR2 (germline): SGDLS, YYNGEE. This CDR3 comprises 14 residues.

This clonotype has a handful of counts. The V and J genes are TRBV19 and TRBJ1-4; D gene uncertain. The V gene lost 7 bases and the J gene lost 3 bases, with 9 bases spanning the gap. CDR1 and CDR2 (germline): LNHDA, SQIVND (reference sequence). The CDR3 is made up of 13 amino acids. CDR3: CASTASANEKLFF. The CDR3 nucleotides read TGTGCCAGTACGGCGAGTGCTAATGAAAAACTGTTTTTT.

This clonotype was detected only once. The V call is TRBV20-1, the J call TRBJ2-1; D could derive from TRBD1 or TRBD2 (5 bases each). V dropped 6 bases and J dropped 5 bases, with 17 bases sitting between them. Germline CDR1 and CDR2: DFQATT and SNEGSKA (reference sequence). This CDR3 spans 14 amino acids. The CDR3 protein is CSALYRDRDNEQFF. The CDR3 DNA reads TGCAGTGCCCTATACCGGGACCGAGACAATGAGCAGTTCTTC.

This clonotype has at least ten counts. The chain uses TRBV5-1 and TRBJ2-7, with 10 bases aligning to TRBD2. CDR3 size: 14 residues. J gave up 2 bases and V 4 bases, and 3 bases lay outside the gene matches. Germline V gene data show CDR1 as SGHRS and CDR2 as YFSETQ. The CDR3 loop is CASSGGTSAYEQYF. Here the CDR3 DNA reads TGCGCCAGCAGCGGCGGGACTAGCGCCTACGAGCAGTACTTC.

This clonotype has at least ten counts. CDR3 DNA sequence: TGTGCCAGCAGCGACCCACGGGGGCTCGGGTATGGCTACACCTTC. Its translation is CASSDPRGLGYGYTF. V and J are TRBV9 and TRBJ1-2, with D perhaps TRBD1 (6 bases). CDR1 and CDR2 (germline): SGDLS, YYNGEE. V lost 3 bases and J lost 5, with 17 bases in between. The CDR3 is made up of 15 amino acids.

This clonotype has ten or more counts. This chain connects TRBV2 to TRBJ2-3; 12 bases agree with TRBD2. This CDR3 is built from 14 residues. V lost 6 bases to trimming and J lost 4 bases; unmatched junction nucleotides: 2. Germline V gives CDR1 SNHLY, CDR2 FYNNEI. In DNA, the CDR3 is TGTGCCAGCAGGGCTAGCGGGGGGGCAGATACGCAGTATTTT. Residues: CASRASGGADTQYF. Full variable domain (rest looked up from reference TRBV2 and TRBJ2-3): EPEVTQTPSHQVTQMGQEVILRCVPISNHLYFYWYRQILGQKVEFLVSFYNNEISEKSEIFDDQFSVERPDGSNFTLKIRSTKLEDSAMYFCASRASGGADTQYFGPGTRLTVL.

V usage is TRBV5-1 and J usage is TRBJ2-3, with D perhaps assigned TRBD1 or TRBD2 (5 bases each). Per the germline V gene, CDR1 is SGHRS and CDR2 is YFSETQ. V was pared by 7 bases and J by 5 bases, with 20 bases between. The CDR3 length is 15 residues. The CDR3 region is CASHPPPGRQDTQYF. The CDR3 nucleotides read TGCGCCAGCCACCCCCCCCCGGGGCGTCAAGATACGCAGTATTTT.

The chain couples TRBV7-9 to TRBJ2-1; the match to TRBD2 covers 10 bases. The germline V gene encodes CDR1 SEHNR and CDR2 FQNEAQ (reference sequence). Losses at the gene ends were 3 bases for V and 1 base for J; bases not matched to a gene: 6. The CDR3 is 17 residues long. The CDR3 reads CASSLQPTSGSYNEQFF. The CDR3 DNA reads TGTGCCAGCAGCTTGCAACCGACTAGCGGGTCCTACAATGAGCAGTTCTTC. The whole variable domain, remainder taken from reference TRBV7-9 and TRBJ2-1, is DTGVSQNPRHKITKRGQNVTFRCDPISEHNRLYWYRQTLGQGPEFLTYFQNEAQLEKSRLLSDRFSAERPKGSFSTLEIQRTEQGDSAMYLCASSLQPTSGSYNEQFFGPGTRLTVL.

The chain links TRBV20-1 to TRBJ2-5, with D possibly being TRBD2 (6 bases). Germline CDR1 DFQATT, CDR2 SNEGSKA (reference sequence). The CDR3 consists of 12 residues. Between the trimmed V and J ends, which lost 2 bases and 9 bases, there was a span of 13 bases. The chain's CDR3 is CSARRRGQPQYF. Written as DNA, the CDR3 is TGCAGTGCTAGACGGAGGGGTCAGCCCCAGTACTTC.

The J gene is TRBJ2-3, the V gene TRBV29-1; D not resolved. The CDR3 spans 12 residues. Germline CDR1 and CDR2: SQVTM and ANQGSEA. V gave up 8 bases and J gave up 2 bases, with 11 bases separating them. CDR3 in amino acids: CSLRPHTDTQYF. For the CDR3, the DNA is TGCAGCCTTCGGCCCCACACAGATACGCAGTATTTT.

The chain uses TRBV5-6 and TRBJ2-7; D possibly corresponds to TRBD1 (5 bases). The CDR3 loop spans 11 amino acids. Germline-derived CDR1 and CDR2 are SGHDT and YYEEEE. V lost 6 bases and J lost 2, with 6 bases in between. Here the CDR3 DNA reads TGTGCCAGCACAGGGACCTACGAGCAGTACTTC. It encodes CASTGTYEQYF.

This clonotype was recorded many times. The CDR3 DNA is TGTGCCAGCAGTCAAGGGTACGGCTATAATTCACCCCTCCACTTT. Amino acid sequence: CASSQGYGYNSPLHF. The chain couples TRBV27 to TRBJ1-6; no clear D. V was clipped by 5 bases and J by 3 bases, with 11 bases between them. CDR1 and CDR2 from the germline V gene are MNHEY and SMNVEV (reference sequence). This CDR3 has 15 residues.

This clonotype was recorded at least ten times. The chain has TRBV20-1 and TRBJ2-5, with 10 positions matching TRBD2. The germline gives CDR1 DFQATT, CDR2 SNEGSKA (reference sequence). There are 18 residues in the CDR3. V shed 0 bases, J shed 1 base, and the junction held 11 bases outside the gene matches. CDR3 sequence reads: CSARDPRGLAGAQETQYF. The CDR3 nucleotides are TGCAGTGCTAGAGATCCCCGAGGGCTAGCGGGGGCCCAAGAGACCCAGTACTTC.

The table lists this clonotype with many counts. In nucleotides, the CDR3 is TGTGCCAGCAGTTTCAGGGGAGTGGGTGAAAAACTGTTTTTT. Protein sequence: CASSFRGVGEKLFF. This sequence joins TRBV2 and TRBJ1-4; tentatively, D is TRBD1 (6 bases). Between the trimmed V and J ends, which lost 5 bases and 7 bases, there was a span of 14 bases. CDR1 and CDR2 from the germline V gene are SNHLY and FYNNEI. The CDR3 consists of 14 residues.

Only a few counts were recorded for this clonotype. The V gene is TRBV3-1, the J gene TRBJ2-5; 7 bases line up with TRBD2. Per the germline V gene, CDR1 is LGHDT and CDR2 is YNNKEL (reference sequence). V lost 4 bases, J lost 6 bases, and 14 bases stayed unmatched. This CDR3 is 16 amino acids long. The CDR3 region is CASSPSASGSGKTQYF. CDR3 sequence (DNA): TGTGCCAGCAGCCCTTCAGCTAGCGGCTCCGGGAAGACCCAGTACTTC.

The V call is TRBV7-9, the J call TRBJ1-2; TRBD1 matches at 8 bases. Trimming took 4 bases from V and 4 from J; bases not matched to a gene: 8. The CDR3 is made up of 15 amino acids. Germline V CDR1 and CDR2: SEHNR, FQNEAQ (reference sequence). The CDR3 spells CASSSSHGQGYGYTF. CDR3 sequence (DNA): TGTGCCAGCAGCTCATCGCACGGACAGGGCTATGGCTACACCTTC.

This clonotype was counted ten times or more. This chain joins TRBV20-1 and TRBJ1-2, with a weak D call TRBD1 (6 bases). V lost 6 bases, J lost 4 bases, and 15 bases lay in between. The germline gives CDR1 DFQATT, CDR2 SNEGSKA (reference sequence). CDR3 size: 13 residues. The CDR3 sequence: CSAPAGQFYGYTF. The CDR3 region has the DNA TGCAGTGCCCCCGCCGGACAGTTCTATGGCTACACCTTC.

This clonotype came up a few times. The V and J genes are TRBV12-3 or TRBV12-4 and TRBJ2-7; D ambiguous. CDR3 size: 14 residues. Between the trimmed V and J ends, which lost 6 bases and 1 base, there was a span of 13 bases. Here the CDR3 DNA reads TGTGCCAGCAGCTCCACCGAGAAATCCTACGAGCAGTACTTC. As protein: CASSSTEKSYEQYF.

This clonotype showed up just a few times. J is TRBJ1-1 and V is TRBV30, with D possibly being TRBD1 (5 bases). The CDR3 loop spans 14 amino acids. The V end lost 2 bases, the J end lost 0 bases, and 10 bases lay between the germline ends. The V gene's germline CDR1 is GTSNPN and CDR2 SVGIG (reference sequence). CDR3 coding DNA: TGTGCCTGGAGTAGGGCAGGGCTGAACACTGAAGCTTTCTTT. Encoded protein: CAWSRAGLNTEAFF.

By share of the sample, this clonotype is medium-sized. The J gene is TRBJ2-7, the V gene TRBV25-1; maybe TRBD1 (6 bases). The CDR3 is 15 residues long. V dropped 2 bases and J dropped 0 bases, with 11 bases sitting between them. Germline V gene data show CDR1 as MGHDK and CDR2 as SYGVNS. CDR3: CASSENTGSSYEQYF. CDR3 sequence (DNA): TGTGCCAGCAGTGAAAATACAGGGAGCTCCTACGAGCAGTACTTC.

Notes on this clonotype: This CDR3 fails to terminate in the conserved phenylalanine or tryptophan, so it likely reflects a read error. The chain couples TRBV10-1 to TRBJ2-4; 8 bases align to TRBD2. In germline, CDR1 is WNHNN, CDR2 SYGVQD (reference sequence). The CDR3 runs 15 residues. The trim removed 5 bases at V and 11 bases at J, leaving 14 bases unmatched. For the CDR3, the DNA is TGCGCCAGCAGTCCCTCCGTGAGCGGGGGCAACGTTCAGTACCTC. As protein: CASSPSVSGGNVQYL.

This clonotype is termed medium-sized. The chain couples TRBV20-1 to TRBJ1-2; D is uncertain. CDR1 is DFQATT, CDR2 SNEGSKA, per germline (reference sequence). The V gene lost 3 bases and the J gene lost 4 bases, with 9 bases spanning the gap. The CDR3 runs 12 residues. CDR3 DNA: TGCAGTGCTAGGGCAGGCGGCTATGGCTACACCTTC. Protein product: CSARAGGYGYTF.